This record covers a single T cell receptor beta chain. Its antigen is still unknown. The sample holds no much larger clone one base away, and base qualities are not on file. Only healthy Caucasian donors were included. Miltenyi CD45RO+ enrichment and human naive T-cell isolation kits were used to isolate memory (CD45RO+) and naive T cells from PBMC. Libraries were prepared through 5' RACE. Sequenced using an Illumina HiSeq 2000. A universal primer binding site was added through template switching, and the final cDNA carried a unique molecular identifier so that TCR cDNA molecules could be counted accurately. Specific primers in the conserved constant-segment region were used to synthesize first-strand cDNA for TCR alpha and beta chains. To control for contamination, every cDNA library was double barcoded, receiving both a SMART-Mk sample barcode and Illumina barcodes. TruSeq adapter sequences, together with Illumina sample barcodes, were added in two successive PCR steps. The TCR alpha and beta cDNA libraries were sequenced on the Illumina HiSeq platform using custom primers. The paper's processing steps were these. Raw reads were processed with MiGEC to extract unique molecular identifiers, and MiXCR was used to determine CDR3 positions. Recombination models were inferred per individual with the repgenHMM and IGoR tools using an EM algorithm. Shared clonotype analysis was performed with the tcR package in R, normalizing sharing by the product of cloneset sizes. To study raw recombination free of thymic and clonal selection effects, out-of-frame nonproductive sequences were analyzed. In-frame beta chains were kept once TCRdb had trimmed the public reads at Q25 with fastp and called clones with MiXCR. Rows with one shared CDR3 protein collapse into an entry with the most common genes and DNA. In this record, the V and J calls reflect TCRdb's handling and not the investigators' own analysis. This sample comprises about 210,000 distinct CDR3 sequences, roughly a tenth of them detected only once. In total, the top ten clones hold approximately 5.1% of the sample.

From a lookup of the germline V gene, CDR1 and CDR2 are SGDLS and YYNGEE. The junction carries 11 bases between V and J, which are trimmed by 1 base and 2 bases respectively. Counted from cysteine to phenylalanine, this CDR3 has 15 amino acids. Only the CDR3 DNA stays, 45 bases, in frame from base 1. The entry originates in a study of identical twins (dated by TCRdb to the mid-2010s). Broadly, across the study: The study deep-sequenced TCR alpha and beta repertoires from monozygotic twins, unrelated adults of various ages and cord blood to test whether fetal clonotypes persist. To rule out contamination, the twin experiments were replicated at different times with different library preparation protocols. The paper's findings and limits, for the study overall: Recombination models systematically underestimated out-of-frame TCR alpha sharing in monozygotic twins but agreed with sharing between unrelated individuals. Abundant cord blood beta clonotypes carried fewer insertions; young adult naive repertoires showed a weaker similar trend, while memory repertoires showed none. Zero-insertion analyses could be partly confounded by invariant T cells such as MAIT and iNKT, although diverse VJ usage argued against such confounding for most clonotypes. Because the same donors could not be followed over many years, the conclusions relied on cross-sectional statistical analysis. Compared with coincidental sharing between unrelated individuals, an excess of low generation-probability sequences was observed among out-of-frame TCR alpha sequences shared between twins. In beta out-of-frame sequences, excess twin sharing was weaker, because having fewer shared sequences lowered the signal-to-noise ratio.

This chain joins TRBV9 to TRBJ2-3; confidence is insufficient to name the D gene. The receptor's source is a woman aged 18-29 years in good health. The sample consisted of memory (CD45RO+) T cells sorted from blood. The sample's cell subset or site label, in plain terms: CD45RO+ enriched T cells. For the CDR3, the sequence is CASSVSALATDTQYF. The DNA is TGTGCCAGCAGCGTATCCGCTCTGGCCACAGATACGCAGTATTTT.